This T cell receptor (beta chain) was profiled in a study of identical twins. CDR1 and CDR2 (germline): KGHSH, LQKENI. CDR3 length: 14 amino acids. Trimming shortened V by 2 bases and J by 1 base, and 8 bases separated the two germline ends. One entry per CDR3 protein results from TCRdb running MiXCR on the 5' RACE reads. The sample records around 1.7 million distinct CDR3 sequences, around 29% being singletons. Healthy Caucasians were all of the donors. Findings of the study overall: Alpha sequences that were out-of-frame and twin-shared showed an excess of low generation probability.

A note on this clonotype: Its antigen is still unknown.

The sequenced sample consisted of cord blood. The sequence was obtained from a newborn girl in good health. The chain joins TRBV18 to TRBJ2-5; D is unresolved. The DNA of the CDR3 is TGTGCCAGCTCACCATACAGCCGCCAAGAGACCCAGTACTTC. Its protein product is CASSPYSRQETQYF.